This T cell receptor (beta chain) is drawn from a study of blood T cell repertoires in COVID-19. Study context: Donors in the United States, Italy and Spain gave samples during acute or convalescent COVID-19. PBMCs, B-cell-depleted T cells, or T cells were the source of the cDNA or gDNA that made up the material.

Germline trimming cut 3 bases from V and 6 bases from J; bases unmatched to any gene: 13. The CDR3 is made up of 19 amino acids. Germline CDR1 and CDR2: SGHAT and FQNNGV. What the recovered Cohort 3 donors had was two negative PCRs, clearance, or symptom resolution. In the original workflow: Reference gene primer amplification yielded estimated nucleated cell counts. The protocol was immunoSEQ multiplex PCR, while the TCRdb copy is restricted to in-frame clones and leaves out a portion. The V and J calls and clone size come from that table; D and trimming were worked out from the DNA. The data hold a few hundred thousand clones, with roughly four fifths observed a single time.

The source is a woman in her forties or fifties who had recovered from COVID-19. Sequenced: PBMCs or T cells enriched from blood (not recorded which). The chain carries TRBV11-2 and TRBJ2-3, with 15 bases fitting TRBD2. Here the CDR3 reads CASSFLGLAGGRGGDTQYF. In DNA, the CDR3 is TGTGCCAGCAGCTTTTTGGGACTAGCGGGAGGTCGCGGAGGGGATACGCAGTATTTT.